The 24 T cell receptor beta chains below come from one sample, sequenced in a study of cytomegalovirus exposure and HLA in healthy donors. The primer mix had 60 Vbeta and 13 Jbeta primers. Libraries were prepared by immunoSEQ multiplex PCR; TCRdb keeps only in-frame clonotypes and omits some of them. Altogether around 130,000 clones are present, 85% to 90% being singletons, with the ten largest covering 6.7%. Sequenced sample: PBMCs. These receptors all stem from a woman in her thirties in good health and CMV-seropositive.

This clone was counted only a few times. The CDR3 region is CASTATGPPYEQYF. CDR3 coding DNA: TGTGCCAGCACCGCGACAGGGCCACCCTACGAGCAGTACTTC. The chain combines TRBV27 with TRBJ2-7, with TRBD1 matching over 7 bases. The J segment lost 2 bases and the V segment lost 7 bases, leaving 8 bases of the junction unmatched. The CDR3 consists of 14 residues. Germline assignment: CDR1 MNHEY and CDR2 SMNVEV (reference sequence).

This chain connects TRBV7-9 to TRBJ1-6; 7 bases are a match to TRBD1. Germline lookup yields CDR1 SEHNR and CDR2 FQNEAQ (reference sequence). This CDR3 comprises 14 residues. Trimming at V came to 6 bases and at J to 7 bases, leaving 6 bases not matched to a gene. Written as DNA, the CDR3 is TGTGCCAGCAGACCGCAGGGGGGAAATTCACCCCTCCACTTT. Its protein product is CASRPQGGNSPLHF.

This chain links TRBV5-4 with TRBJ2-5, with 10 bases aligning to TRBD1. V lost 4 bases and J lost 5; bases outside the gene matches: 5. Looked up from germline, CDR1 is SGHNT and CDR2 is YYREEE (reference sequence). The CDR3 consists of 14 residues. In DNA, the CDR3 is TGTGCCAGCAGCCGAGGGGGACAGGGGGAGACCCAGTACTTC. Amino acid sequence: CASSRGGQGETQYF.

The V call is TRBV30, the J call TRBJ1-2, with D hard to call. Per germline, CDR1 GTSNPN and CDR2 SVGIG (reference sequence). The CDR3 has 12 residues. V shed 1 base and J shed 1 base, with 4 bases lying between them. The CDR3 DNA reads TGTGCCTGGAGTGGAGATAACTATGGCTACACCTTC. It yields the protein CAWSGDNYGYTF. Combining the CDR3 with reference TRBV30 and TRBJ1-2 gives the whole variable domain SQTIHQWPATLVQPVGSPLSLECTVEGTSNPNLYWYRQAAGRGLQLLFYSVGIGQISSEVPQNLSASRPQDRQFILSSKKLLLSDSGFYLCAWSGDNYGYTFGSGTRLTVV.

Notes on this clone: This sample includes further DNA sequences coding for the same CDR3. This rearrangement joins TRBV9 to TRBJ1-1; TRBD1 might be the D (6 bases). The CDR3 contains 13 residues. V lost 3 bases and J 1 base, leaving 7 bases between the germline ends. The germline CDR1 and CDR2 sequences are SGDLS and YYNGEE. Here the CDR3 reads CASSATGNTEAFF. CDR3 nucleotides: TGTGCCAGCAGCGCGACAGGGAACACTGAAGCTTTCTTT.

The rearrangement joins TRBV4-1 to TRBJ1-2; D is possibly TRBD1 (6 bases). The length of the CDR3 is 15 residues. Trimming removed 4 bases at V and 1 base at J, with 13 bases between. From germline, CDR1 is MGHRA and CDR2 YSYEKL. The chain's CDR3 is CASSPRDTLNYGYTF. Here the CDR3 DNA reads TGCGCCAGCAGCCCCCGGGACACCCTTAACTATGGCTACACCTTC.

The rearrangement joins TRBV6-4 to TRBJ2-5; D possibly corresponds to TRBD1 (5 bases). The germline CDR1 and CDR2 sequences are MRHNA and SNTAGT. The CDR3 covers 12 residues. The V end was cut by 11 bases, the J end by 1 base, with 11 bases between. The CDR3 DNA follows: TGTGCCGTTCGACAGTTCCAAGAGACCCAGTACTTC. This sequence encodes CAVRQFQETQYF.

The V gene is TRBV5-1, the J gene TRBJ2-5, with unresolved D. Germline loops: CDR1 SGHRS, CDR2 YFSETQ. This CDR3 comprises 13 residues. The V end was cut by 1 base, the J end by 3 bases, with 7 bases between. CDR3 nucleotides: TGCGCCAGCAGCTTGTACGGTAAAGAGACCCAGTACTTC. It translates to CASSLYGKETQYF.

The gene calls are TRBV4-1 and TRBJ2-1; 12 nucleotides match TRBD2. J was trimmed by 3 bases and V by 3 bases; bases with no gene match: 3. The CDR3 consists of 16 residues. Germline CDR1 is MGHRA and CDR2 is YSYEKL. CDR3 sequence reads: CASSQGTSGYYNEQFF. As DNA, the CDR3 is TGCGCCAGCAGCCAGGGGACTAGCGGGTACTACAATGAGCAGTTCTTC.

The CDR3 DNA sequence: TGTGCCAGCCAAGTTACAGCCTTGAACACTGAAGCTTTCTTT. This encodes CASQVTALNTEAFF. The chain couples TRBV13 to TRBJ1-1, with unresolved D. The CDR3 contains 14 residues. Germline values: CDR1 PRHDT, CDR2 FYEKMQ (reference sequence). V was trimmed by 8 bases and J by 0 bases, leaving 13 bases between them.

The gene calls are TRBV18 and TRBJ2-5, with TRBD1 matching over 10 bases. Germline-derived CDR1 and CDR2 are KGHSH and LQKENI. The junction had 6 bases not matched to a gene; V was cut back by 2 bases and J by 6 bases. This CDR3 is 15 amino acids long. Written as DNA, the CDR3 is TGTGCCAGCTCACCAATCGCGGGACAGGGGAAGACCCAGTACTTC. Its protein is CASSPIAGQGKTQYF.

The CDR3 here is CASGRDTEAFF. The DNA for the CDR3 is TGTGCCAGCGGGAGGGACACTGAAGCTTTCTTT. The chain employs TRBV27 and TRBJ1-1; D is uncertain. V was cut by 8 bases and J by 3 bases, with 7 bases left in between. Germline CDR1 reads MNHEY; CDR2 reads SMNVEV (reference sequence). The CDR3 extends over 11 amino acids.

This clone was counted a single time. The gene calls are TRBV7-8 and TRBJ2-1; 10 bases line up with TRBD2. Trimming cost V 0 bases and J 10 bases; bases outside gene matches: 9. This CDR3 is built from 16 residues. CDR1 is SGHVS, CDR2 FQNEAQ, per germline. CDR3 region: CASSLASGLAGEEQFF. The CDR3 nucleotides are TGTGCCAGCAGCTTAGCAAGTGGGCTAGCGGGGGAAGAGCAGTTCTTC.

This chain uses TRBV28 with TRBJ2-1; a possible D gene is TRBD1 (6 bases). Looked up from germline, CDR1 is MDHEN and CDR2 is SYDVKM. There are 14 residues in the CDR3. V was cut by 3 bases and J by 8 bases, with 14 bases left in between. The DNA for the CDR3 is TGTGCCAGCAGTTTGTTACAGGGAAGCGATGAGCAGTTCTTC. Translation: CASSLLQGSDEQFF.

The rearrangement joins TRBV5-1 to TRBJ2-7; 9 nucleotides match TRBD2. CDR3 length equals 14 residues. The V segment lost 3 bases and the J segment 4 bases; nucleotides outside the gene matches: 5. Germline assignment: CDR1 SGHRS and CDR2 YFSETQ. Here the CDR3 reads CASSSSGGRYEQYF. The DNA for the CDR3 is TGCGCCAGCAGCTCAAGCGGGGGGAGGTACGAGCAGTACTTC.

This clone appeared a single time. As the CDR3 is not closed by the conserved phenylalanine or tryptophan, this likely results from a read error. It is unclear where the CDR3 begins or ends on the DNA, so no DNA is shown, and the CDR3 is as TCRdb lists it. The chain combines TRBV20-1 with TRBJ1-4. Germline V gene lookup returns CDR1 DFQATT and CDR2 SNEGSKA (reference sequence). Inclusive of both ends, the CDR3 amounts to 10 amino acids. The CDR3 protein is CSANLMGVGG.

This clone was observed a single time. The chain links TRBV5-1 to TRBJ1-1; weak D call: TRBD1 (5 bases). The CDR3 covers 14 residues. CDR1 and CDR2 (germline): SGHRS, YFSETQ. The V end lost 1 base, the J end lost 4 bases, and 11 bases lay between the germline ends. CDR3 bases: TGCGCCAGCAGCTTGACGGGGGGAAGCACTGAAGCTTTCTTT. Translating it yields CASSLTGGSTEAFF.

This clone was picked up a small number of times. This CDR3 reads CAWSWGGAGGELFF. CDR3 bases: TGTGCCTGGAGTTGGGGGGGGGCCGGCGGGGAGCTGTTTTTT. V is TRBV30 and J is TRBJ2-2, with D tentatively TRBD2 (7 bases). Per germline, CDR1 GTSNPN and CDR2 SVGIG (reference sequence). The germline V and J ends were trimmed by 2 bases and 7 bases, with 14 bases remaining between them. The CDR3 sequence is 14 residues long.

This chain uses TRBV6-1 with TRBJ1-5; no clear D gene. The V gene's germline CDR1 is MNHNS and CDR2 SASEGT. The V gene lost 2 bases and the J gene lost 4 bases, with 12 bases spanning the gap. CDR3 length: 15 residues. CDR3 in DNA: TGTGCCAGCAGTGAATATGGAGGACTGAATCAGCCCCAGCATTTT. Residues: CASSEYGGLNQPQHF.

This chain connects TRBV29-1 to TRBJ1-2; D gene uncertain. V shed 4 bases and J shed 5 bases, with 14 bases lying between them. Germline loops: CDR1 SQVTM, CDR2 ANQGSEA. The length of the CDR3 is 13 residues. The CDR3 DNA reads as TGCAGCGTTGTAGCTGTGGAGGGATATGGCTACACCTTC. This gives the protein CSVVAVEGYGYTF.

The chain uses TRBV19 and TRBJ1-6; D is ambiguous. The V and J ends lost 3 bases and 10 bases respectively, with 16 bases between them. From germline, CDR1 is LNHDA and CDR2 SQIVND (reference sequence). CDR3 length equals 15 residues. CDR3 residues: CASSISGEWRSPLHF. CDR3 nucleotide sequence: TGTGCCAGTAGTATTTCGGGCGAATGGAGGTCACCCCTCCACTTT. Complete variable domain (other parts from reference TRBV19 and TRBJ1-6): DGGITQSPKYLFRKEGQNVTLSCEQNLNHDAMYWYRQDPGQGLRLIYYSQIVNDFQKGDIAEGYSVSREKKESFPLTVTSAQKNPTAFYLCASSISGEWRSPLHFGNGTRLTVT.

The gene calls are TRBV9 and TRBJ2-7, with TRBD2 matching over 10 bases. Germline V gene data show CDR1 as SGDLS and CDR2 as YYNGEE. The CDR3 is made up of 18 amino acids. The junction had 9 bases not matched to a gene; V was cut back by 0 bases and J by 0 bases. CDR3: CASSVAASGSSGSYEQYF. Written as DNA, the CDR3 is TGTGCCAGCAGCGTAGCTGCTAGCGGGAGTTCGGGCTCCTACGAGCAGTACTTC.

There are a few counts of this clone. The DNA of the CDR3 is TGTGCCAGCAGTTTGGAGGGAAAATATGGCTACACCTTC. Translated, it gives CASSLEGKYGYTF. The J gene is TRBJ1-2, the V gene TRBV6-5; no reliable D call. This CDR3 region has 13 residues. Germline V CDR1 and CDR2: MNHEY, SVGAGI. V lost 4 bases and J 5 bases, leaving 11 bases between the germline ends.

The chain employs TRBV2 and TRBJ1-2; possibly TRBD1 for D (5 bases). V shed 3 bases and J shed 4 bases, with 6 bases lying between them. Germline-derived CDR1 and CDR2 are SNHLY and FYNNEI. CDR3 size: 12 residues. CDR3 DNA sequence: TGTGCCAGCAGTGACAGGGCCTATGGCTACACCTTC. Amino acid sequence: CASSDRAYGYTF.